This T cell receptor (beta chain) was profiled in a study of blood T cell repertoires in COVID-19. In the study overall: The cDNA or gDNA used as material had been derived from T cells, B-cell-depleted T cells, or PBMCs.

The table came from immunoSEQ multiplex PCR; TCRdb's copy has only in-frame clones and leaves some out. The data contain approximately 400,000 clones, 85% to 90% of them singletons. CDR1 and CDR2 (germline): GTSNPN, SVGIG (reference sequence). The CDR3 contains 16 residues. The V gene end was trimmed by 3 bases and the J gene end by 0 bases; junction bases not matched to a gene: 8. Two negative PCRs, clearance, or symptom resolution had been documented for recovered Cohort 3 donors. The chain uses TRBV30 and TRBJ1-1, with 9 bases lining up with TRBD1. Specimen: PBMCs or T cells enriched from blood (not recorded which). This sequence was found in a woman aged 18 to 35 who had recovered from COVID-19. DNA of the CDR3: TGTGCCTGGAGGACGGACAGGGGCATCATGAACACTGAAGCTTTCTTT. Translated, it gives CAWRTDRGIMNTEAFF.